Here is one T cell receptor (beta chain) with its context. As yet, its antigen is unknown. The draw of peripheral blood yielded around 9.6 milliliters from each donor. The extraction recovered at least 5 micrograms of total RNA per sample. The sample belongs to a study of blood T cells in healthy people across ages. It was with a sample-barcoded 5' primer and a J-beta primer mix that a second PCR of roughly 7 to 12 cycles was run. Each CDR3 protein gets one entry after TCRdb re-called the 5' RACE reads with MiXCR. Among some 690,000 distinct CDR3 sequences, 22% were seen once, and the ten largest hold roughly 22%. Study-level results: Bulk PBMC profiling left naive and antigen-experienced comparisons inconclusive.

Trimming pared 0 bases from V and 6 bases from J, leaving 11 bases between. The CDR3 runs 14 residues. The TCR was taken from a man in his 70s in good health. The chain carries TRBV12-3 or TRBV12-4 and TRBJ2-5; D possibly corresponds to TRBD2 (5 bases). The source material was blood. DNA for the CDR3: TGTGCCAGCAGTTTAGCGGGAGAGGAAAAGACCCAGTACTTC. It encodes CASSLAGEEKTQYF.